This TCR beta chain was captured by sequencing in a study of preoperative IRX-2 immunotherapy in early breast cancer. Generated by immunoSEQ multiplex PCR, the TCRdb table keeps only in-frame clones and is missing some. The sample has about 24,000 clones; approximately 90% are singletons. CDR3 length equals 14 residues. V shed 3 bases and J shed 1 base, with 12 bases lying between them. CDR1 is GTSNPN, CDR2 SVGIG, per germline (reference sequence). The treatment is: preoperative locoregional IRX-2 cytokine immunotherapy. Samples came from a phase Ib trial of preoperative locoregional IRX-2 cytokine immunotherapy.

Sequenced here: tumor tissue, sampled after IRX-2 immunotherapy. This chain uses TRBV30 with TRBJ1-1; D is unresolved. This receptor was identified in a human donor with breast cancer. As DNA, the CDR3 is TGTGCCTGGAGAATCGGCCCGGGGAACACTGAAGCTTTCTTT. This translates into CAWRIGPGNTEAFF. Looking up the rest from reference TRBV30 and TRBJ1-1 gives the full variable domain: SQTIHQWPATLVQPVGSPLSLECTVEGTSNPNLYWYRQAAGRGLQLLFYSVGIGQISSEVPQNLSASRPQDRQFILSSKKLLLSDSGFYLCAWRIGPGNTEAFFGQGTRLTVV.